Below, 19 T cell receptor beta chains from the same sample are listed, as sequenced in a study of T cell repertoires in cytomegalovirus infection. Their recognized antigens are unknown. TCRdb analysed the reads with MiXCR anew, one entry per CDR3 protein. Of around 500,000 distinct CDR3 sequences in the sample, about 44% were seen once. Sequencing was performed on cultured PBMCs, taken from culture after CMV antigen stimulation. These receptors all come from a human donor in good health (CMV status not recorded). Some clones in this sample may be carry-over from other donors' samples.

V gene TRBV5-1 combines with J gene TRBJ1-6; no clear D gene. CDR1 SGHRS and CDR2 YFSETQ come from the germline V gene. This CDR3 has 14 amino acids. Trimming removed 0 bases from V and 10 bases from J, with 11 bases in between. The CDR3 DNA follows: TGCGCCAGCAGCTTGGATTTCAGGAGATCACCCCTCCACTTT. This sequence encodes CASSLDFRRSPLHF.

This sequence joins TRBV7-9 and TRBJ2-1; TRBD2 might be the D (6 bases). This CDR3 spans 14 amino acids. V was shortened by 3 bases and J by 4 bases, with 10 bases between the two germline ends. Germline CDR1 SEHNR, CDR2 FQNEAQ (reference sequence). CDR3 loop: CASSLDGRYNEQFF. CDR3 sequence (DNA): TGTGCCAGCAGCTTGGACGGGAGATACAATGAGCAGTTCTTC.

This clonotype was seen only a few times. This CDR3 reads CASSGSPRVPYEQYF. CDR3 bases: TGTGCCAGCAGTGGTAGTCCGCGGGTCCCCTACGAGCAGTACTTC. The chain has TRBV6-1 and TRBJ2-7; possible D gene TRBD2, 5 bases. V lost 4 bases, J lost 2 bases, and 15 bases lay in between. The CDR3 covers 15 residues. Germline V CDR1 and CDR2: MNHNS, SASEGT.

V usage is TRBV7-9 and J usage is TRBJ2-4, with a possible D match to TRBD2 (5 bases). The V and J ends lost 3 bases and 7 bases respectively, with 10 bases between them. This CDR3 spans 13 amino acids. CDR1 and CDR2 from the germline V gene are SEHNR and FQNEAQ (reference sequence). The CDR3 sequence: CASSLWGDNIQYF. The DNA for the CDR3 is TGTGCCAGCAGCTTGTGGGGAGATAACATTCAGTACTTC.

This clonotype has a handful of counts. The V call is TRBV19, the J call TRBJ2-1; TRBD2 agrees at 10 bases. CDR1 and CDR2 from the germline V gene are LNHDA and SQIVND (reference sequence). The junction had 7 bases not matched to a gene; V was cut back by 3 bases and J by 8 bases. The CDR3 covers 15 residues. CDR3 in DNA: TGTGCCAGTAGTATGAGTTCTAGCGGGGGTTATGAGCAGTTCTTC. Translated: CASSMSSSGGYEQFF.

The table lists this clonotype with a count of one. This chain joins TRBV27 and TRBJ2-5; no firm D call. This CDR3 contains 15 residues. Germline CDR1 reads MNHEY; CDR2 reads SMNVEV (reference sequence). V was clipped by 4 bases and J by 5 bases, with 17 bases between them. CDR3 nucleotides: TGTGCCAGCAGTTCAACTTTTACTGGGCGGGAGACCCAGTACTTC. The encoded protein is CASSSTFTGRETQYF.

The chain is built from TRBV6-6 and TRBJ2-7; TRBD1 might be the D (7 bases). The CDR3 contains 15 residues. Looked up from germline, CDR1 is MNHNY and CDR2 is SVGAGI (reference sequence). Trimming stripped 7 bases from V and 2 bases from J, with 18 bases between. For the CDR3, the DNA is TGTGCCAGCACCAAAGCGGCAGGGGGGACCTACGAGCAGTACTTC. It encodes CASTKAAGGTYEQYF.

This chain connects TRBV27 to TRBJ2-5; possible D gene TRBD1, 5 bases. In germline, CDR1 is MNHEY, CDR2 SMNVEV (reference sequence). The CDR3 contains 16 residues. V lost 6 bases and J 4 bases, leaving 21 bases between the germline ends. The CDR3 sequence is CASSPWGRSVSETQYF. Here the CDR3 DNA reads TGTGCCAGCAGCCCCTGGGGCAGAAGTGTATCAGAGACCCAGTACTTC.

This clonotype was observed a few times. The rearrangement uses TRBV20-1 and TRBJ1-1; weak D call: TRBD1 (6 bases). Deletions cut 4 bases from V and 2 bases from J, with 8 bases between. The germline CDR1 and CDR2 sequences are DFQATT and SNEGSKA (reference sequence). CDR3 length: 12 amino acids. CDR3 bases: TGCAGTGCTAAGGGGGGAAACACTGAAGCTTTCTTT. It encodes CSAKGGNTEAFF.

DNA for the CDR3: TGTGCCAGCAGTTTTGGGACTAGCGGGAGGGCCGGTTCCTACGAGCAGTACTTC. Its translation: CASSFGTSGRAGSYEQYF. The V and J genes are TRBV12-3 or TRBV12-4 and TRBJ2-7, with TRBD2 matching 16 bases. V lost 3 bases, J lost 1 base, and 6 bases stayed unmatched. The CDR3 has 18 residues.

In this sample, this clonotype turned up a few times. The chain links TRBV7-8 to TRBJ2-1; 7 bases align to TRBD2. V lost 2 bases to trimming and J lost 4 bases; unmatched junction nucleotides: 17. The CDR3 runs to 19 residues. CDR1 and CDR2 (germline): SGHVS, FQNEAQ. The CDR3 DNA reads TGTGCCAGCAGCTTATTGCGGGCCTCGAGAGCGGGAATGTACAATGAGCAGTTCTTC. As protein: CASSLLRASRAGMYNEQFF. Full variable domain (outside the CDR3, taken from reference TRBV7-8 and TRBJ2-1): GAGVSQSPRYKVAKRGQDVALRCDPISGHVSLFWYQQALGQGPEFLTYFQNEAQLDKSGLPSDRFFAERPEGSVSTLKIQRTQQEDSAVYLCASSLLRASRAGMYNEQFFGPGTRLTVL.

This chain connects TRBV6-5 to TRBJ2-1, with a tentative D call TRBD1 (5 bases). Germline V gene lookup returns CDR1 MNHEY and CDR2 SVGAGI. The CDR3 runs to 12 residues. Trimming stripped 2 bases from V and 8 bases from J, with 7 bases between. CDR3: CASSYIGDEQFF. For the CDR3, the DNA is TGTGCCAGCAGTTACATAGGGGATGAGCAGTTCTTC.

This rearrangement joins TRBV19 to TRBJ2-5; 7 bases line up with TRBD1. V dropped 10 bases and J dropped 2; count of bases not matched to a gene: 10. Germline values: CDR1 LNHDA, CDR2 SQIVND (reference sequence). This CDR3 spans 14 amino acids. This CDR3 is CATTAGTVQETQYF. The CDR3 nucleotides read TGTGCCACCACGGCAGGGACAGTTCAAGAGACCCAGTACTTC.

The chain combines TRBV2 with TRBJ1-3; 7 bases align to TRBD1. Germline V CDR1 and CDR2: SNHLY, FYNNEI. J gave up 5 bases and V 6 bases, and 7 bases lay outside the gene matches. The CDR3 runs to 14 residues. This CDR3 is CASSPQGVRNTIYF. The DNA of the CDR3 is TGTGCCAGCAGCCCTCAGGGGGTGCGAAACACCATATATTTT.

The rearrangement joins TRBV7-2 to TRBJ2-7; D is unclear. The CDR3 contains 13 residues. CDR1 SGHTA and CDR2 FQGNSA come from the germline V gene. V gave up 1 base and J gave up 6 bases, with 10 bases separating them. CDR3 amino acids: CASSLVPFSEQYF. The DNA of the CDR3 is TGTGCCAGCAGCTTAGTTCCCTTTAGCGAGCAGTACTTC.

V usage is TRBV7-4 and J usage is TRBJ2-3; D not resolved. This CDR3 has 12 amino acids. The V gene's germline CDR1 is SGHVT and CDR2 SQSDAQ. The V end lost 5 bases, the J end lost 8 bases, and 11 bases lay between the germline ends. CDR3 bases: TGTGCCAGCAGCCCTCCCGAGCGTACGCAGTATTTT. It is translated as CASSPPERTQYF.

The rearrangement links TRBV3-1 to TRBJ2-3, with a possible D match to TRBD2 (6 bases). The CDR3 is 15 amino acids. Per germline, CDR1 LGHDT and CDR2 YNNKEL (reference sequence). The V end lost 5 bases, the J end lost 5 bases, and 17 bases lay between the germline ends. CDR3 amino acids: CASSARRTGGDTQYF. DNA of the CDR3: TGTGCCAGCAGCGCCCGTAGGACCGGGGGAGATACGCAGTATTTT.

This rearrangement joins TRBV7-8 to TRBJ2-1, with 7 bases fitting TRBD2. This CDR3 contains 14 residues. The J segment lost 1 base and the V segment lost 5 bases, leaving 2 bases of the junction unmatched. CDR1 is SGHVS, CDR2 FQNEAQ, per germline. Here the CDR3 reads CASSKAGSYNEQFF. The DNA of the CDR3 is TGTGCCAGCAGCAAAGCGGGGTCCTACAATGAGCAGTTCTTC.

Remarks on this clonotype: Since the CDR3 does not end with the conserved phenylalanine or tryptophan, this likely comes from a read error. V gene TRBV28 combines with J gene TRBJ1-5; possible D gene TRBD1, 6 bases. This CDR3 has 15 amino acids. The germline gives CDR1 MDHEN, CDR2 SYDVKM. V was shortened by 3 bases and J by 0 bases, with 9 bases between the two germline ends. CDR3 sequence: CASSFRQASNQPQHS. The CDR3 DNA reads as TGTGCCAGCAGTTTCCGACAGGCTAGCAATCAGCCCCAGCATTCT.